This is a list of T cell receptor beta chains from one sample in a study of cytomegalovirus exposure and HLA in healthy donors. Profiled with immunoSEQ multiplex PCR; TCRdb holds only in-frame clones, not every one. Here the sample table reports some 110,000 clones. Sequencing used PBMCs. The receptors stem from a young man in good health and CMV-seronegative. Both conserved end residues are part of each CDR3. Each record gives: CDR3 protein, CDR3 DNA, CDR3 length, V gene, J gene, D gene. The D gene is left open where the match is weak.

cdr3_aa: CASRQLRSDEQFF
cdr3_nt: TGTGCCAGCAGGCAGCTAAGGAGCGATGAGCAGTTCTTC
cdr3_length: 13
v_call: TRBV6-5
j_call: TRBJ2-1
d_call: -

cdr3_aa: CASSLSLGQGRFMNTEAFF
cdr3_nt: TGCGCCAGCAGCCTATCATTGGGACAGGGCCGGTTCATGAACACTGAAGCTTTCTTT
cdr3_length: 19
v_call: TRBV4-1
j_call: TRBJ1-1
d_call: TRBD1

cdr3_aa: CASEDSFNYGYTF
cdr3_nt: TGTGCCAGCGAAGACAGTTTCAACTATGGCTACACCTTC
cdr3_length: 13
v_call: TRBV28
j_call: TRBJ1-2
d_call: -

cdr3_aa: CASSLYRGEAFF
cdr3_nt: TGTGCCAGCAGCTTGTATCGAGGTGAAGCTTTCTTT
cdr3_length: 12
v_call: TRBV5-6
j_call: TRBJ1-1
d_call: -

cdr3_aa: CASSLRGRDEQYF
cdr3_nt: TGTGCCAGCAGCTTAAGAGGTCGCGACGAGCAGTACTTC
cdr3_length: 13
v_call: TRBV7-6
j_call: TRBJ2-7
d_call: -

cdr3_aa: CASSLGRQGNSPLHF
cdr3_nt: TGTGCCAGCAGCTTGGGGAGGCAGGGAAATTCACCCCTCCACTTT
cdr3_length: 15
v_call: TRBV11-2
j_call: TRBJ1-6
d_call: -

cdr3_aa: CASSFGETGVLAQYF
cdr3_nt: TGTGCCAGCAGCTTCGGGGAGACAGGAGTCCTAGCGCAGTATTTT
cdr3_length: 15
v_call: TRBV5-6
j_call: TRBJ2-3
d_call: -

cdr3_aa: CASNGGVWLAGNQALQFF
cdr3_nt: TGTGCCAGCAATGGGGGGGTTTGGCTAGCGGGAAACCAGGCACTGCAGTTCTTC
cdr3_length: 18
v_call: TRBV2
j_call: TRBJ2-1
d_call: TRBD2

cdr3_aa: CSVGLAGSYEQYF
cdr3_nt: TGCAGCGTCGGACTAGCGGGCTCCTACGAGCAGTACTTC
cdr3_length: 13
v_call: TRBV29-1
j_call: TRBJ2-7
d_call: TRBD2

cdr3_aa: CASSDSRVTVGKNIQYF
cdr3_nt: TGTGCCAGCAGTGATTCGAGGGTTACGGTTGGCAAAAACATTCAGTACTTC
cdr3_length: 17
v_call: TRBV2
j_call: TRBJ2-4
d_call: -

cdr3_aa: CASIFSGSNNEQFF
cdr3_nt: TGTGCCAGCATTTTTAGCGGCTCCAACAATGAGCAGTTCTTC
cdr3_length: 14
v_call: TRBV2
j_call: TRBJ2-1
d_call: -

cdr3_aa: CASSIAGKNTEAFF
cdr3_nt: TGTGCCAGTAGTATTGCAGGGAAGAACACTGAAGCTTTCTTT
cdr3_length: 14
v_call: TRBV19
j_call: TRBJ1-1
d_call: -

cdr3_aa: CASSVTSGLNTGELFF
cdr3_nt: TGTGCCAGCAGTGTGACTAGCGGGCTGAACACCGGGGAGCTGTTTTTT
cdr3_length: 16
v_call: TRBV2
j_call: TRBJ2-2
d_call: TRBD2

cdr3_aa: CASSLGGLQGVDQPQHF
cdr3_nt: TGCGCCAGCAGCTTGGGGGGGCTACAGGGTGTCGATCAGCCCCAGCATTTT
cdr3_length: 17
v_call: TRBV5-1
j_call: TRBJ1-5
d_call: -

cdr3_aa: CATSRGLAGYEQYF
cdr3_nt: TGTGCCACCAGCAGAGGACTAGCGGGCTACGAGCAGTACTTC
cdr3_length: 14
v_call: TRBV15
j_call: TRBJ2-7
d_call: TRBD2